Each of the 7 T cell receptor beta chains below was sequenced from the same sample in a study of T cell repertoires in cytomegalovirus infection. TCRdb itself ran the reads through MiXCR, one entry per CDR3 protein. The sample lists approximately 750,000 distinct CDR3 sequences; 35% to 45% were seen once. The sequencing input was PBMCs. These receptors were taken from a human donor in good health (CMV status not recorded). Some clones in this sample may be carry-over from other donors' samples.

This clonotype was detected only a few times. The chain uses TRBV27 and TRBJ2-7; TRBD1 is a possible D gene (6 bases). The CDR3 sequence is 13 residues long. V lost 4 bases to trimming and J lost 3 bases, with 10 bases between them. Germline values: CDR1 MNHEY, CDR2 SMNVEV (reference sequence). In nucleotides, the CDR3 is TGTGCCAGCAGTTCGGGACACCTCTACGAGCAGTACTTC. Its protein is CASSSGHLYEQYF.

The CDR3 reads CASSWGRGGGYTF. The CDR3 nucleotides read TGTGCCAGCAGTTGGGGAAGGGGAGGTGGCTACACCTTC. The rearrangement uses TRBV27 and TRBJ1-2; weak D call: TRBD1 (5 bases). V lost 4 bases and J lost 7, with 13 bases in between. The germline gives CDR1 MNHEY, CDR2 SMNVEV (reference sequence). The CDR3 has 13 amino acids.

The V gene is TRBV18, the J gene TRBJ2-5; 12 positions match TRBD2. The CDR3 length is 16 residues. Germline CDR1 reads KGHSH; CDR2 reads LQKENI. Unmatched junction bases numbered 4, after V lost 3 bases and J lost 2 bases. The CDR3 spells CASSPTLAGGQETQYF. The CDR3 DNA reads TGTGCCAGCTCACCCACACTAGCGGGAGGTCAAGAGACCCAGTACTTC.

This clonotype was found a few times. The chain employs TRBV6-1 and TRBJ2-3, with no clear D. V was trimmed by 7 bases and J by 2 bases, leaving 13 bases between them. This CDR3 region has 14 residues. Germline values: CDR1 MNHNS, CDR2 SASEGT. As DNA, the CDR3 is TGTGCCAGCAAAGTAGACTCCCTCACAGATACGCAGTATTTT. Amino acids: CASKVDSLTDTQYF.

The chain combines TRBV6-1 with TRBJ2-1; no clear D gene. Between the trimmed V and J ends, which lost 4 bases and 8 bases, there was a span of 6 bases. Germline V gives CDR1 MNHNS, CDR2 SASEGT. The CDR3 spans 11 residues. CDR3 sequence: CASSVIYEQFF. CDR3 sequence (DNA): TGTGCCAGCAGTGTAATATATGAGCAGTTCTTC.

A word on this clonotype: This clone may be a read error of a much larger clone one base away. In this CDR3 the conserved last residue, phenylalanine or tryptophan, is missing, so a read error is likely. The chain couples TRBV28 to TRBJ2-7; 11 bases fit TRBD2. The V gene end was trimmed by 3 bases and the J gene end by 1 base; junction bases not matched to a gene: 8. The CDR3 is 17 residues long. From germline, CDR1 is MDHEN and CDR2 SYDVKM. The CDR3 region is CASSFQTSGILSYEQYS. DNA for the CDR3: TGTGCCAGCAGTTTTCAGACTAGCGGGATCTTGTCCTACGAGCAGTACTCC.

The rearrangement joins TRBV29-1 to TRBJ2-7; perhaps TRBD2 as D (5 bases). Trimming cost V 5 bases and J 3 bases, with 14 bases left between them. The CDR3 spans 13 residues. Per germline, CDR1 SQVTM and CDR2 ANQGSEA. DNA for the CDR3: TGCAGCGTTTTGCCGACGGGAAACTACGAGCAGTACTTC. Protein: CSVLPTGNYEQYF.